Each of the 14 T cell receptor beta chains below was sequenced from the same sample in a study of T cell responses to AZD1222 COVID-19 vaccine (dated by TCRdb to the early 2020s). The library was built by means of the immunoSEQ multiplex PCR assay. The table comes from immuneACCESS by way of TCRdb, which keeps in-frame sequences with V and J called. Part of the clones is missing from these tables; in studies checked, under half for an unresolved V gene and the rest for unknown reasons. This sample has 110,000 or so clones in its table, and roughly 87% of those were observed once. The ten largest clones represent around 3.3% of the sample. The time point label, as the study defines it: baseline before first vaccination. What this sample's treatment or condition label stands for: meningococcal conjugate vaccine given as trial control. Specimen: peripheral blood, collected on day 0 of MenACWY control vaccination. The receptors stem from an adult in good health.

The CDR3 nucleotides read TGTGCCAGCAGTTCGCCCCATAGCGGGGGGACAAGGGGTGAGCAGTTCTTC. Protein: CASSSPHSGGTRGEQFF. The rearrangement links TRBV28 to TRBJ2-1; 10 bases line up with TRBD2. Germline trimming cut 4 bases from V and 9 bases from J; bases unmatched to any gene: 15. This CDR3 comprises 17 residues. Looked up from germline, CDR1 is MDHEN and CDR2 is SYDVKM.

V gene TRBV10-3 combines with J gene TRBJ2-3, with a tentative D call TRBD2 (6 bases). V dropped 0 bases and J dropped 4 bases, with 20 bases sitting between them. Germline values: CDR1 ENHRY, CDR2 SYGVKD. The CDR3 is 18 residues long. This CDR3 reads CAISESIGRSSRADTQYF. The CDR3 DNA sequence: TGTGCCATCAGTGAGTCGATCGGGAGAAGCTCCCGAGCAGATACGCAGTATTTT.

The chain joins TRBV5-1 to TRBJ2-2, with TRBD1 matching over 9 bases. CDR3 size: 16 residues. Germline V gene lookup returns CDR1 SGHRS and CDR2 YFSETQ. The trim removed 4 bases at V and 5 bases at J, leaving 9 bases unmatched. The CDR3 here is CASSVQPGQGTGELFF. DNA of the CDR3: TGCGCCAGCAGCGTACAACCGGGACAGGGAACCGGGGAGCTGTTTTTT.

The chain carries TRBV24-1 and TRBJ1-2, with D hard to call. This CDR3 comprises 16 residues. Per the germline V gene, CDR1 is KGHDR and CDR2 is SFDVKD. V lost 5 bases and J lost 0, with 15 bases in between. CDR3 coding DNA: TGTGCCACCAGTGGTGCAGAGAGTGGGGCTAACTATGGCTACACCTTC. It codes for CATSGAESGANYGYTF.

This clone has only a few counts. The chain uses TRBV5-6 and TRBJ2-4; D may correspond to TRBD1 or TRBD2 (5 bases each). CDR3 length: 15 residues. The V end was cut by 2 bases, the J end by 9 bases, with 18 bases between. Germline CDR1 is SGHDT and CDR2 is YYEEEE. As DNA, the CDR3 is TGTGCCAGCAGCTTTTTACGGGACGGTAAGACCATTCAGTACTTC. Its translation: CASSFLRDGKTIQYF.

The CDR3, as DNA: TGTGCCAGCAGCTTGGGACAGTCAGGAGGAAACACCATATATTTT. Amino acid sequence: CASSLGQSGGNTIYF. This sequence joins TRBV7-9 and TRBJ1-3; 7 nucleotides match TRBD1. Germline trimming cut 3 bases from V and 4 bases from J; bases unmatched to any gene: 6. The germline CDR1 and CDR2 sequences are SEHNR and FQNEAQ (reference sequence). This CDR3 has 15 amino acids.

The V and J genes are TRBV2 and TRBJ1-5; D gene ambiguous. CDR1 and CDR2 from the germline V gene are SNHLY and FYNNEI. This CDR3 is 15 amino acids long. Deletions cut 5 bases from V and 5 bases from J, with 16 bases between. This CDR3 reads CASSPRGGSHQPQHF. The CDR3 DNA follows: TGTGCCAGCAGTCCACGGGGAGGGAGCCATCAGCCCCAGCATTTT.

The chain recombines TRBV10-2 with TRBJ1-1; D may be TRBD1 (6 bases). The germline V gene has CDR1 WSHSY and CDR2 SAAADI. There are 18 residues in the CDR3. V lost 7 bases and J 1 base, leaving 25 bases between the germline ends. This CDR3 is CASTDPRGAHLRNTEAFF. Here the CDR3 DNA reads TGCGCCAGCACCGACCCACGGGGGGCTCACCTGAGGAACACTGAAGCTTTCTTT.

This chain connects TRBV19 to TRBJ1-4; the match to TRBD1 covers 10 bases. CDR1 is LNHDA, CDR2 SQIVND, per germline (reference sequence). There are 16 residues in the CDR3. The V and J ends lost 5 bases and 1 base, in that order; junction bases with no gene match: 4. CDR3 bases: TGTGCCAGTAGTGACAGGGGGCGAGGAACTAATGAAAAACTGTTTTTT. Translated, it gives CASSDRGRGTNEKLFF. The whole variable domain, filled in from reference TRBV19 and TRBJ1-4, reads DGGITQSPKYLFRKEGQNVTLSCEQNLNHDAMYWYRQDPGQGLRLIYYSQIVNDFQKGDIAEGYSVSREKKESFPLTVTSAQKNPTAFYLCASSDRGRGTNEKLFFGSGTQLSVL.

The rearrangement uses TRBV27 and TRBJ1-2, with D maybe TRBD1 (6 bases). The length of the CDR3 is 14 residues. Germline lookup yields CDR1 MNHEY and CDR2 SMNVEV (reference sequence). Trimming pared 6 bases from V and 6 bases from J, leaving 17 bases between. CDR3 loop: CASRDQGPGDGYTF. CDR3 in DNA: TGTGCCAGCAGGGATCAGGGGCCTGGGGATGGCTACACCTTC.

V usage is TRBV7-9 and J usage is TRBJ2-3; the match to TRBD1 covers 9 bases. The CDR3 runs 19 residues. Germline V gene lookup returns CDR1 SEHNR and CDR2 FQNEAQ (reference sequence). Unmatched junction bases numbered 15, after V lost 5 bases and J lost 0 bases. CDR3: CASSLPLPGQGRSTDTQYF. The CDR3 nucleotides are TGTGCCAGCAGCCTTCCCCTCCCGGGACAGGGTCGAAGCACAGATACGCAGTATTTT.

The V gene is TRBV9, the J gene TRBJ1-2; the match to TRBD1 covers 10 bases. This CDR3 has 15 amino acids. J was trimmed by 5 bases and V by 2 bases; bases with no gene match: 6. Germline V gene data show CDR1 as SGDLS and CDR2 as YYNGEE. CDR3 DNA: TGTGCCAGCAGCGTTGGGACAGGGGCCTTTTATGGCTACACCTTC. Translated: CASSVGTGAFYGYTF.

The chain employs TRBV6-5 and TRBJ1-5, with D perhaps matching TRBD1 (5 bases). CDR1 MNHEY and CDR2 SVGAGI come from the germline V gene. The V and J ends lost 0 bases and 7 bases respectively, with 7 bases between them. The CDR3 is 13 amino acids. The CDR3 here is CASSYSGVQPQHF. The CDR3 nucleotides read TGTGCCAGCAGTTACTCGGGGGTCCAGCCCCAGCATTTT.

The chain recombines TRBV18 with TRBJ1-6; a weak D match, TRBD1 (5 bases). This CDR3 has 14 amino acids. The germline gives CDR1 KGHSH, CDR2 LQKENI. V was cut by 6 bases and J by 10 bases, with 16 bases left in between. The CDR3 DNA follows: TGTGCCAGCTCGGAGAGGGGAGGCTACTCACCCCTCCACTTT. Its protein is CASSERGGYSPLHF.